Below are 8 T cell receptor beta chains sequenced from a single sample in a study of T-cell reconstitution after alpha-beta-depleted transplantation in children. Molecular barcoding with unique molecular identifiers was used for the TCRbeta library. TCRdb re-derived calls from the PCR reads in MiXCR, one entry per CDR3 protein. The data show about 340,000 distinct CDR3 sequences, with around 15% seen just once and around 41% held by the top ten. The source was PBMCs, mostly from graft donor cells, collected 360 days after TCRalphabeta/CD19-depleted stem cell transplant. The source of these receptors is a male patient aged 2 to 10 who had a stem cell transplant for acute lymphoblastic leukemia, so the T cells may come from the graft donor.

This clonotype was counted at least ten times. This chain connects TRBV9 to TRBJ2-6, with 11 nucleotides matching TRBD1. V was pared by 0 bases and J by 2 bases, with 4 bases of the junction left unmatched. Germline V gene lookup returns CDR1 SGDLS and CDR2 YYNGEE. The CDR3 has 18 amino acids. CDR3 residues: CASSVDRTGGAGANVLTF. The DNA for the CDR3 is TGTGCCAGCAGCGTAGACAGGACAGGGGGCGCTGGGGCCAACGTCCTGACTTTC.

The V and J genes are TRBV19 and TRBJ1-5; TRBD1 aligns across 7 bases. Losses at the gene ends were 5 bases for V and 1 base for J; bases not matched to a gene: 8. Germline values: CDR1 LNHDA, CDR2 SQIVND (reference sequence). There are 16 residues in the CDR3. Here the CDR3 reads CASSGTARWSNQPQHF. For the CDR3, the DNA is TGTGCCAGTAGTGGGACAGCCAGATGGAGCAATCAGCCCCAGCATTTT.

This clonotype has just one count. A much larger clonotype is one base distant, so this may be a read error. The chain recombines TRBV5-1 with TRBJ2-1, with D unclear. CDR1 SGHRS and CDR2 YFSETQ come from the germline V gene. This CDR3 has 13 amino acids. The CDR3 DNA is TGCGGCAGCAGCTTGTCCGGATACAATGAGCAGTTCTTC. The encoded protein is CGSSLSGYNEQFF.

The rearrangement links TRBV4-3 to TRBJ1-1; the D is unclear. CDR1 is LGHNA, CDR2 YSLEER, per germline. CDR3 length equals 17 residues. Trimming pared 0 bases from V and 3 bases from J, leaving 17 bases between. CDR3 sequence (DNA): TGCGCCAGCAGCCAAGATCCAGGTTCCGTAACTTACACTGAAGCTTTCTTT. It translates to CASSQDPGSVTYTEAFF.

The chain has TRBV7-2 and TRBJ2-2; D gene uncertain. Germline CDR1 and CDR2: SGHTA and FQGNSA. V was trimmed by 6 bases and J by 4 bases, leaving 15 bases between them. The CDR3 length is 15 residues. The CDR3 loop is CASSWVTVSTGELFF. The CDR3 DNA follows: TGTGCCAGCAGTTGGGTCACGGTGTCCACCGGGGAGCTGTTTTTT.

There are many counts of this clonotype. This chain joins TRBV14 and TRBJ2-1, with 7 bases fitting TRBD1. The length of the CDR3 is 21 residues. In germline, CDR1 is SGHDN, CDR2 FVKESK. V trimming: 4 bases; J trimming: 2 bases; junction bases outside the gene matches: 23. The CDR3 DNA follows: TGTGCCAGCAGCCGGAGGACAGGCCGGTGGTATGCCCAGGGAACCTACAATGAGCAGTTCTTC. This translates into CASSRRTGRWYAQGTYNEQFF.

This clonotype turned up a few times. The genes are TRBV6-5 and TRBJ2-7, with D possibly being TRBD2 (5 bases). CDR1 is MNHEY and CDR2 is SVGAGI in the germline V gene. The ends were cut back, 9 bases at V and 4 bases at J, with 10 bases in the middle. This CDR3 contains 11 residues. The CDR3 DNA follows: TGTGCCAGTGCACGGGGTTACGAGCAGTACTTC. Its translation: CASARGYEQYF.

This clonotype was detected ten times or more. The genes are TRBV9 and TRBJ2-2; TRBD1 matches 7 bases. The CDR3 extends over 15 amino acids. With 6 bases clipped from V and 6 bases from J, the junction kept 11 bases outside the gene matches. The germline CDR1 and CDR2 sequences are SGDLS and YYNGEE. The CDR3 is CASTRWQGVPGELFF. The CDR3 DNA follows: TGTGCCAGCACTCGGTGGCAGGGGGTCCCCGGGGAGCTGTTTTTT.